This TCR beta chain was retrieved from a study of blood T cell repertoires in COVID-19. Study information: Researchers got acute and convalescent COVID-19 samples from the United States, Italy and Spain. T cells, B-cell-depleted T cells, or PBMCs supplied cDNA or gDNA.

As handled by the study authors: Estimated nucleated cell counts came from reference gene primer amplification. Some clones are missing from TCRdb's copy, which holds only in-frame ones; the method was immunoSEQ multiplex PCR. V, J and clone size reflect that table, while D and trimming were determined from the DNA. There are under 70,000 clones in the sample; around 79% occur only once, and about 15% lies in the top ten. This CDR3 comprises 16 residues. The germline V gene has CDR1 LGHDT and CDR2 YNNKEL (reference sequence). V shed 0 bases and J shed 4 bases, with 13 bases lying between them. The TCR sequence derives from a woman between 70 and 85 years old with acute or convalescent COVID-19. The sequenced sample was peripheral blood. The chain carries TRBV3-1 (or the pseudogene TRBV3-2) and TRBJ1-5; D call uncertain. The CDR3 nucleotides read TGTGCCAGCAGCCAAGACTTATCCGTTCCGAATCAGCCCCAGCATTTT. Protein product: CASSQDLSVPNQPQHF.